These T cell receptor beta chains were read from a single sample in a study of blood T cells in healthy people across ages. From the 5' RACE reads, TCRdb called clonotypes with MiXCR, one entry per CDR3 protein. The sample has 1.4 million or so distinct CDR3 sequences, roughly 43% seen once. The sequencing input was blood. These receptors originate from a woman under 30 in good health. Both conserved end residues are part of each CDR3. D genes are given only for firm matches. Expanded clones get a size class; other rows say once, few or many, or leave the size out.

clone size | D gene | J gene | V gene | CDR3 protein | CDR3 DNA
. | . | TRBJ1-2 | TRBV6-1 | CASSEALGQSYTF | TGTGCCAGCAGTGAAGCGCTTGGGCAAAGCTACACCTTC
few | TRBD2 | TRBJ2-1 | TRBV6-2/TRBV6-3 | CASSRLSGRATNEQFF | TGTGCCAGCAGTCGCCTGAGCGGGAGGGCGACAAATGAGCAGTTCTTC
few | . | TRBJ1-1 | TRBV20-1 | CSARVGSEAFF | TGCAGTGCTAGAGTAGGCTCTGAAGCTTTCTTT
few | . | TRBJ1-1 | TRBV9 | CASSVDGTPNTEAFF | TGTGCCAGCAGCGTAGACGGGACACCGAACACTGAAGCTTTCTTT
. | . | TRBJ2-1 | TRBV30 | CACLSRAPYNEQFF | TGTGCCTGCTTGAGCCGAGCCCCATACAATGAGCAGTTCTTC
. | . | TRBJ2-7 | TRBV27 | CASSRDGLGGEQYF | TGTGCCAGCAGTCGGGACGGGTTGGGTGGTGAGCAGTACTTC
few | . | TRBJ2-7 | TRBV20-1 | CSARAAGEVRAYEQYF | TGCAGTGCTAGAGCAGCAGGGGAAGTTAGGGCCTACGAGCAGTACTTC
. | TRBD2 | TRBJ2-7 | TRBV20-1 | CSARDPASGPSYEQYF | TGCAGTGCTAGAGATCCGGCTAGCGGTCCGTCCTACGAGCAGTACTTC
many | . | TRBJ2-6 | TRBV6-1 | CASNSGANVLTF | TGTGCCAGCAACTCTGGGGCCAACGTCCTGACTTTC
. | TRBD2 | TRBJ2-7 | TRBV20-1 | CSVEAGGMSDEQYF | TGCAGTGTCGAAGCGGGGGGCATGTCCGACGAGCAGTACTTC
. | TRBD2 | TRBJ2-7 | TRBV11-1 | CASSPSASGSYEQYF | TGTGCCAGCAGCCCTAGTGCTAGCGGGTCCTACGAGCAGTACTTC
once | . | TRBJ2-7 | TRBV3-1 | CASSQGPGPHEQYF | TGTGCCAGCAGCCAAGGGCCTGGGCCCCACGAGCAGTACTTC
. | TRBD1 | TRBJ1-1 | TRBV27 | CASSFQGGLGNTEAFF | TGTGCCAGCAGTTTCCAGGGGGGACTGGGGAACACTGAAGCTTTCTTT
. | . | TRBJ2-5 | TRBV7-9 | CASSSGLVETQYF | TGTGCCAGCAGCTCCGGACTGGTAGAGACCCAGTACTTC
. | . | TRBJ1-4 | TRBV5-1 | CASSGGRNNEKLFF | TGCGCCAGCAGCGGTGGACGGAATAATGAAAAACTGTTTTTT
few | TRBD2 | TRBJ2-3 | TRBV4-2 | CASSRLLAGSSTDTQYF | TGTGCCAGCAGCCGACTGCTAGCGGGATCTAGCACAGATACGCAGTATTTT
many | . | TRBJ1-1 | TRBV12-3/TRBV12-4 | CASRLGSTEAFF | TGTGCCAGCAGGTTAGGGAGCACTGAAGCTTTCTTT
. | . | TRBJ2-7 | TRBV7-9 | CASSLTGNREPDEEQYF | TGTGCCAGCAGCTTGACCGGTAATCGGGAGCCCGACGAGGAGCAGTACTTC
. | TRBD2 | TRBJ2-1 | TRBV29-1 | CSVGTSGGDEQFF | TGCAGCGTCGGGACTAGCGGGGGAGATGAGCAGTTCTTC
. | . | TRBJ1-2 | TRBV27 | CASSFEQGTIPYGYTF | TGTGCCAGCAGTTTTGAGCAGGGGACAATTCCTTATGGCTACACCTTC
few | . | TRBJ1-2 | TRBV29-1 | CSVEERLRNYGYTF | TGCAGCGTTGAAGAAAGGCTGAGGAACTATGGCTACACCTTC
. | TRBD2 | TRBJ2-1 | TRBV4-3 | CASSQAGTSNEDEQFF | TGCGCCAGCAGCCAAGCCGGGACTAGTAATGAAGATGAGCAGTTCTTC
few | TRBD1 | TRBJ1-1 | TRBV4-3 | CASSPLGTVGTTEAFF | TGCGCCAGCAGCCCCTTGGGGACAGTGGGAACCACTGAAGCTTTCTTT
few | . | TRBJ2-7 | TRBV28 | CASSLPGRQQYF | TGTGCCAGCAGTTTACCCGGTAGACAGCAGTACTTC
. | TRBD2 | TRBJ2-1 | TRBV4-2 | CASSQEGFTAGGSYNEQFF | TGTGCCAGCAGCCAAGAAGGGTTTACGGCGGGAGGCTCCTACAATGAGCAGTTCTTC
. | . | TRBJ2-2 | TRBV29-1 | CSVGGGDTGELFF | TGCAGCGTTGGGGGCGGGGATACCGGGGAGCTGTTTTTT
. | . | TRBJ1-1 | TRBV7-9 | CASSLYWGGARDTEAFF | TGTGCCAGCAGCTTATATTGGGGGGGGGCGCGAGACACTGAAGCTTTCTTT
. | . | TRBJ1-1 | TRBV12-3/TRBV12-4 | CASSSPLGMNTEAFF | TGTGCCAGCAGTTCCCCCCTAGGGATGAACACTGAAGCTTTCTTT
few | . | TRBJ2-7 | TRBV9 | CASSVGIGSIYEQYF | TGTGCCAGCAGCGTAGGTATCGGGAGCATCTACGAGCAGTACTTC
few | . | TRBJ2-5 | TRBV2 | CASRTGVPETQYF | TGTGCCAGCAGGACAGGCGTCCCGGAGACCCAGTACTTC
. | TRBD1 | TRBJ2-7 | TRBV7-2 | CASSLRSPTGNHEQYF | TGTGCCAGCAGCTTGCGCTCTCCGACAGGGAACCACGAGCAGTACTTC
. | TRBD1 | TRBJ1-2 | TRBV6-5 | CASSYSKGQGGNLNYGYTF | TGTGCCAGCAGTTACTCCAAAGGACAGGGGGGTAACCTTAACTATGGCTACACCTTC
. | TRBD1 | TRBJ2-1 | TRBV2 | CASSEQGQGVHYEQFF | TGTGCCAGCAGTGAACAAGGGCAGGGGGTGCACTATGAGCAGTTCTTC
. | . | TRBJ1-2 | TRBV7-2 | CASTLLSGKSSGYTF | TGTGCCAGCACCTTACTCTCAGGGAAATCGTCTGGCTACACCTTC
few | . | TRBJ2-7 | TRBV2 | CASSEHRSGGQYF | TGTGCCAGCAGTGAACATCGTTCGGGTGGGCAGTACTTC
. | TRBD1 | TRBJ1-5 | TRBV12-3/TRBV12-4 | CASRRGDRLGGQPQHF | TGTGCCAGCAGACGAGGGGACAGATTAGGAGGTCAGCCCCAGCATTTT
. | . | TRBJ2-7 | TRBV6-6 | CASRALGGSYNEQYF | TGTGCCAGCAGAGCACTCGGGGGCTCCTACAATGAGCAGTACTTC
few | TRBD2 | TRBJ2-7 | TRBV15 | CATSRLGLAGGIYEQYF | TGTGCCACCAGCAGATTGGGACTAGCGGGGGGGATTTATGAGCAGTACTTC
few | TRBD2 | TRBJ2-1 | TRBV5-1 | CASRYGLATGDEQFF | TGCGCCAGCAGATATGGACTAGCCACCGGGGATGAGCAGTTCTTC
. | TRBD2 | TRBJ2-1 | TRBV3-1 | CASSLLAYIHEQFF | TGTGCCAGCAGTCTACTAGCGTACATTCATGAGCAGTTCTTC
. | . | TRBJ1-5 | TRBV5-7 | CASSFCRVNQPQHF | TGTGCCAGCAGCTTCTGCAGGGTCAATCAGCCCCAGCATTTT